The rows below give T cell receptor beta chains drawn from one sample of a study of blood T cell repertoires in COVID-19. The table came from immunoSEQ multiplex PCR; TCRdb's copy has only in-frame clones and leaves some out. The sample includes about 190,000 clones, roughly 80% of them seen just once. Source material: PBMCs or T cells enriched from blood (not recorded which). Source of these receptors: a woman in her twenties or thirties who had recovered from COVID-19. CDR3s include the opening cysteine and the closing phenylalanine or tryptophan. A D gene is named only where the DNA matches it firmly. Clone sizes are given selectively: once, few, many, or a class where the clone is expanded.

DNA,CDR3,D,V,size,J
TGTGCCAGCAGGCGGGGAGCCTACTATAATTCACCCCTCCACTTT,CASRRGAYYNSPLHF,-,TRBV27,-,TRBJ1-6
TGTGCCAGCAGTGTCCGATCGGACACCGGGGAGCTGTTTTTT,CASSVRSDTGELFF,-,TRBV25-1,-,TRBJ2-2
TGTGCCAGCAGCTTGTCCGGGGGGCCCACAGATACGCAGTATTTT,CASSLSGGPTDTQYF,-,TRBV5-4,-,TRBJ2-3
TGTGCCAGCAGCAGCGCACTACAGGGTTCCCAAGAGACCCAGTACTTC,CASSSALQGSQETQYF,-,TRBV28,-,TRBJ2-5
TGTGCCATCTCGGCGGGAGGGGCCATGAACACTGAAGCTTTCTTT,CAISAGGAMNTEAFF,-,TRBV21-1,once,TRBJ1-1
TGCGCCAGCAGCCTATCCGGGACAGGGGACGAGCAGTACTTC,CASSLSGTGDEQYF,TRBD1,TRBV5-1,-,TRBJ2-7
TGTGCCAGCTCACCACTACGACAGGGCGGAGATGAAAAACTGTTTTTT,CASSPLRQGGDEKLFF,TRBD1,TRBV18,-,TRBJ1-4
TGTGCCAGCAGCGTAGCTAGAGAGGGAGCGGGGACCCAGTACTTC,CASSVAREGAGTQYF,-,TRBV9,-,TRBJ2-5
TGCGCCAGCAGCTTGGCCCCACAGGGACGGGACACTGAAGCTTTCTTT,CASSLAPQGRDTEAFF,-,TRBV5-1,-,TRBJ1-1
TGTGCCAGCAGCTTAGACAGGCAAGAGACCCAGTACTTC,CASSLDRQETQYF,-,TRBV7-6,-,TRBJ2-5
TGTGCCAGCAGTCCGGGGACAGGGGGGGAAAAACTGTTTTTT,CASSPGTGGEKLFF,TRBD1,TRBV6-5,-,TRBJ1-4
TGTGCCAGCAGCTTAGGTGGCCGCGAGCAGTTCTTC,CASSLGGREQFF,-,TRBV7-9,-,TRBJ2-1
TGTGCCAGCAGCTTACCAGGGGTTAGCTCTGGAAACACCATATATTTT,CASSLPGVSSGNTIYF,-,TRBV5-4,few,TRBJ1-3
TGTGCCAGCTCCGGACTAGCGGGAGACTCTGAGCAGTTCTTC,CASSGLAGDSEQFF,TRBD2,TRBV18,many,TRBJ2-1
TGTGCCAGCAGCCAGGACAGGGACAATTCACCCCTCCACTTT,CASSQDRDNSPLHF,TRBD1,TRBV3-1/TRBV3-2,-,TRBJ1-6
TGTGCCAGCAGCATAACAGAAAACACCATATATTTT,CASSITENTIYF,-,TRBV5-6,-,TRBJ1-3
TGTGCCACCAGTGATTTAGATCTTCGGGAGAGGAACACTGAAGCTTTCTTT,CATSDLDLRERNTEAFF,-,TRBV24-1,-,TRBJ1-1
TGTGCCAGCAGCTTGTCACCTGATTGGGCTGCGGATACGCAGTATTTT,CASSLSPDWAADTQYF,-,TRBV5-6,-,TRBJ2-3
TGTGCCGGAACCCGGAGTGGCGAGCAGTTCTTC,CAGTRSGEQFF,-,TRBV6-5,-,TRBJ2-1
TGTGCTAGCAGCTCCCATAGCGGGAGCACCGGGGAGCTGTTTTTT,CASSSHSGSTGELFF,TRBD2,TRBV7-7,-,TRBJ2-2
TGCGCCAGCGCACCGACTGGAGGTACGCAGTATTTT,CASAPTGGTQYF,-,TRBV4-1,once,TRBJ2-3
TGTGCCAGTAGTATAGGCCCCAGACGGGACACTATCTACAATGAGCAGTTCTTC,CASSIGPRRDTIYNEQFF,-,TRBV19,-,TRBJ2-1
TGCGCCAGCAGATACGGCGACAGGGGGCCTGGCTACACCTTC,CASRYGDRGPGYTF,TRBD1,TRBV5-1,-,TRBJ1-2
TGCAGCGTCGACTTTGGACTAGCGGGGGAGCAGTTCTTC,CSVDFGLAGEQFF,TRBD2,TRBV29-1,-,TRBJ2-1
TGCGCCAGCAGCCTCCCTCGCAGGGATGCGGAGCAGTACTTC,CASSLPRRDAEQYF,-,TRBV5-1,-,TRBJ2-7
TGTGCCAGCAGCCAAGGAGTAGGCGGGTACACTGAAGCTTTCTTT,CASSQGVGGYTEAFF,-,TRBV3-1/TRBV3-2,few,TRBJ1-1
TGTGCCAGCACCTGGACAGTGCAAGAGACCCAGTACTTC,CASTWTVQETQYF,-,TRBV12-3/TRBV12-4,-,TRBJ2-5
TGTGCCAGCAGCTTGCCAGCAGACAGGGCCTATGGCTACACCTTC,CASSLPADRAYGYTF,TRBD1,TRBV5-6,-,TRBJ1-2